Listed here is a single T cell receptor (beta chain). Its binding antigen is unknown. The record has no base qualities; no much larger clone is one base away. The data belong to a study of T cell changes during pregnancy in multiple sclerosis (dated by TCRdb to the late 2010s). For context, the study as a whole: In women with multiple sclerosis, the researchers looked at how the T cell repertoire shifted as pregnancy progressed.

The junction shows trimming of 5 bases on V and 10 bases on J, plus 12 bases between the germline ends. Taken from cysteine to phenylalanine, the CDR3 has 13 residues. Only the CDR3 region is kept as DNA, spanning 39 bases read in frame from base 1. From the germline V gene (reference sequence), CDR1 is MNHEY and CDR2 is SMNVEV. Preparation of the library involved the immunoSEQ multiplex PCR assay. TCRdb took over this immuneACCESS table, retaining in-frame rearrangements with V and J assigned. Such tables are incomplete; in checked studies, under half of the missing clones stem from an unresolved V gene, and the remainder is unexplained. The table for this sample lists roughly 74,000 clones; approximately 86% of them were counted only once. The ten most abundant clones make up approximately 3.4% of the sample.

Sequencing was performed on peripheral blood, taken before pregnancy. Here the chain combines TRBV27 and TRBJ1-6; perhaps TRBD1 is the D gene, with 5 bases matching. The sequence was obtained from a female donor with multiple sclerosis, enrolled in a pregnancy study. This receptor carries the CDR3 CASSTQGRSPLHF. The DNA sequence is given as TGTGCCAGCAGTACCCAGGGTCGCTCACCCCTCCACTTT.